This T cell receptor (beta chain) is drawn from a study of blood T cell repertoires in COVID-19. The overall study: The study drew acute and convalescent COVID-19 samples from the United States, Italy and Spain. From T cells, B-cell-depleted T cells, or PBMCs came the material, which was cDNA or gDNA.

In the authors' workflow: Nucleated cell number was recorded as an estimate derived from reference gene primer amplification. Sequenced by immunoSEQ multiplex PCR; TCRdb stores in-frame clones only, minus some. That table is the source of V, J and clone size, and D and trimming were worked out from the DNA. Seen here are about 270,000 clones, around 82% observed once, and the top ten hold 5% to 6%. This CDR3 is 16 amino acids long. Trimming shortened V by 4 bases and J by 3 bases, and 19 bases separated the two germline ends. Germline values: CDR1 SGHRS, CDR2 YFSETQ. The rearrangement uses TRBV5-1 and TRBJ1-1; TRBD1 is a possible D gene (6 bases). Material: peripheral blood. The TCR originated in a man older than 75 with acute or convalescent COVID-19. This CDR3 reads CASSPRPTGFDTEAFF. As DNA, the CDR3 is TGCGCCAGCAGCCCTAGGCCAACAGGGTTCGACACTGAAGCTTTCTTT.